The 11 T cell receptor beta chains listed next were all sequenced from one sample in a study of CD8 T cells in ankylosing spondylitis. TCRdb re-called the 5' RACE reads with MiXCR, one entry per CDR3 protein. The sample carries 450,000 or so distinct CDR3 sequences, roughly a quarter recorded once. These receptors have no known antigen. Study-level results: In ankylosing spondylitis blood, a motif of seven to nine highly homologous TCR beta variants appeared characteristic.

Sequenced: blood, either unsorted or a sorted T cell fraction (not recorded which). Receptors originate from a male donor with ankylosing spondylitis.

This clonotype was detected a few times. This sequence joins TRBV5-1 and TRBJ2-1, with 11 nucleotides matching TRBD2. CDR1 is SGHRS and CDR2 is YFSETQ in the germline V gene. The CDR3 sequence is 16 residues long. Trimming at V came to 0 bases and at J to 5 bases, leaving 4 bases not matched to a gene. The CDR3 region is CASSLGASGRNNEQFF. The CDR3 DNA sequence: TGCGCCAGCAGCTTGGGGGCTAGCGGGAGGAACAATGAGCAGTTCTTC.

In its sample, this clonotype was seen once. This CDR3 reads CASCLRSDLALHF. The CDR3 DNA reads as TGTGCCAGCTGCTTACGGTCGGATTTGGCCCTCCACTTT. The rearrangement links TRBV12-3 or TRBV12-4 to TRBJ1-6; D unclear. V shed 8 bases and J shed 14 bases, with 19 bases lying between them. The CDR3 length is 13 residues.

Written as DNA, the CDR3 is TGCAGTGCTAGGTTGGGAGACAGTCACCAAGAGACCCAGTACTTC. Translated, it gives CSARLGDSHQETQYF. This chain links TRBV20-1 with TRBJ2-5; possibly TRBD1 or TRBD2 for D (5 bases each). V was shortened by 3 bases and J by 0 bases, with 14 bases between the two germline ends. Germline V CDR1 and CDR2: DFQATT, SNEGSKA (reference sequence). The CDR3 spans 15 residues.

CDR3 nucleotide sequence: TGCGCCAGCAGCGCCAACACCGACGGCGGCTACACCTTC. Its protein is CASSANTDGGYTF. This sequence joins TRBV5-1 and TRBJ1-2; D uncertain. The V and J ends lost 4 bases and 8 bases respectively, with 15 bases between them. This CDR3 is 13 amino acids long. CDR1 is SGHRS and CDR2 is YFSETQ in the germline V gene.

The J gene is TRBJ1-1, the V gene TRBV24-1; D ambiguous. V gave up 3 bases and J gave up 7 bases, with 11 bases separating them. Germline V CDR1 and CDR2: KGHDR, SFDVKD. There are 13 residues in the CDR3. Here the CDR3 DNA reads TGTGCCACCAGTGATGAGCAGAGCGGTGAAGCTTTCTTT. Its translation is CATSDEQSGEAFF.

For this clonotype: One junction end does not reproduce the germline sequence, and a read error may be involved. V is TRBV6-1 and J is TRBJ1-1; D not resolved. Germline loops: CDR1 MNHNS, CDR2 SASEGT. This CDR3 is built from 15 residues. The CDR3 region is CASSPPGGLKTEAFF. The CDR3 DNA sequence: TGTGCCAGCAGTCCGCCGGGAGGACTGAAGACTGAAGCTTTCTTT.

The chain has TRBV5-5 and TRBJ2-5; 8 nucleotides match TRBD1. The CDR3 consists of 15 residues. Germline V gene lookup returns CDR1 SGHKS and CDR2 YYEKEE (reference sequence). Trimming at V came to 4 bases and at J to 5 bases, leaving 10 bases not matched to a gene. The DNA of the CDR3 is TGTGCCAGCAGCGGTAGGACAGGGAGTTTCGAGACCCAGTACTTC. It translates to CASSGRTGSFETQYF.

This chain connects TRBV5-1 to TRBJ2-1; TRBD2 is a possible D gene (7 bases). This CDR3 spans 15 amino acids. Germline assignment: CDR1 SGHRS and CDR2 YFSETQ. The V and J ends lost 2 bases and 4 bases respectively, with 13 bases between them. This CDR3 reads CASSLGGGMYNEQFF. DNA of the CDR3: TGCGCCAGCAGCTTAGGGGGGGGCATGTACAATGAGCAGTTCTTC.

This CDR3 is CATTDRLSGSRPRTDTQYF. As DNA, the CDR3 is TGTGCCACCACAGATCGTCTAAGCGGGTCAAGACCGCGCACAGATACGCAGTATTTT. The chain carries TRBV10-3 and TRBJ2-3; D might be TRBD2 (6 bases). Trimming pared 10 bases from V and 1 base from J, leaving 30 bases between. CDR3 length: 19 residues. CDR1 and CDR2 from the germline V gene are ENHRY and SYGVKD.

V gene TRBV20-1 combines with J gene TRBJ1-5; tentatively, D is TRBD1 (5 bases). Deletions cut 4 bases from V and 3 bases from J, with 13 bases between. The length of the CDR3 is 14 residues. The germline CDR1 and CDR2 sequences are DFQATT and SNEGSKA (reference sequence). The DNA for the CDR3 is TGCAGTGCTACTCCAGGGAGGCCCAATCAGCCCCAGCATTTT. This codes for CSATPGRPNQPQHF.

This clonotype was detected only a few times. The chain has TRBV20-1 and TRBJ2-1; 7 bases fit TRBD2. Germline V lookup: CDR1 DFQATT, CDR2 SNEGSKA (reference sequence). The CDR3 sequence is 15 residues long. J gave up 4 bases and V 4 bases, and 10 bases lay outside the gene matches. CDR3 nucleotide sequence: TGCAGTGCTAATGGAAATGCGGGAGTTTACAATGAGCAGTTCTTC. Translating it yields CSANGNAGVYNEQFF.